The sample holds a few counts of the clone carrying this T cell receptor (beta chain). The target antigen is unknown. The CDR3 length is 16 residues. V lost 6 bases and J lost 0, with 15 bases in between. The germline gives CDR1 SQVTM, CDR2 ANQGSEA. The data belong to a study of regulatory T cells in long-lasting Graves disease. Time point here: newly diagnosed GD, antithyroid drugs for less than 3 months. Extracted PBMC RNA gave rise to the TCR library. The authors drew around 9 milliliters of peripheral blood into EDTA tubes. Notes on the study in general: When disease was persistent, TRBV28, TRBJ1-2 and TRBJ2-5 were the favored segments.

Arm-PCR of CDR3 regions with iRepertoire HTBI primers generated TCR beta libraries. One entry per CDR3 protein, called by TCRdb with MiXCR from the multiplex PCR reads. The sample has 530,000 or so distinct CDR3 sequences, approximately 12% seen once. These records were also assigned to another study, of T cells in Graves' hyperthyroidism and ophthalmopathy. Turning to that study: Used for diagnoses were clinical symptoms, serum thyroxine and TRAb, thyroid ultrasound and orbital computed tomography. Blood samples included most of the expanded thyroid clonotypes exceeding 0.001.

The V call is TRBV29-1, the J call TRBJ2-6; the D call may be TRBD1 or TRBD2 (5 bases each). The specimen was peripheral blood mononuclear cells (PBMCs), collected at new diagnosis, from a patient treated with antithyroid drugs. The TCR sequence derives from a man aged 30 to 39 with Graves disease. CDR3 nucleotide sequence: TGCAGCGTCGCGGGCAGGGATGGCTCTGGGGCCAACGTCCTGACTTTC. Translating it yields CSVAGRDGSGANVLTF.